This section outlines one T cell receptor beta chain sequence together with its context. This sample was taken from a study of blood T cell repertoires in COVID-19. Study members were between roughly 18 and 89 years old and lived in approximately 25 US regions. Original handling: Estimated nucleated cell counts came from reference gene primer amplification. Data came from immunoSEQ multiplex PCR; TCRdb stores just in-frame clones and leaves some out. V and J calls and clone size are those listed in that table; D and trimming were worked out from the DNA. The sample lists some 300,000 clones; 90% to 95% were seen once. Germline V gene sequence: CDR1 MGHRA, CDR2 YSYEKL. Trimming at V came to 3 bases and at J to 0 bases, leaving 7 bases not matched to a gene. CDR3 length: 17 residues.

The TCR originated in a woman aged 25 to 39 who had been exposed to COVID-19. Sequenced material: PBMCs or T cells enriched from blood (not recorded which). The rearrangement uses TRBV4-1 and TRBJ2-4, with TRBD2 matching over 8 bases. CDR3 protein: CASSHPVRGAAKNIQYF. Here the CDR3 DNA reads TGCGCCAGCAGCCATCCGGTGCGGGGGGCAGCCAAAAACATTCAGTACTTC.